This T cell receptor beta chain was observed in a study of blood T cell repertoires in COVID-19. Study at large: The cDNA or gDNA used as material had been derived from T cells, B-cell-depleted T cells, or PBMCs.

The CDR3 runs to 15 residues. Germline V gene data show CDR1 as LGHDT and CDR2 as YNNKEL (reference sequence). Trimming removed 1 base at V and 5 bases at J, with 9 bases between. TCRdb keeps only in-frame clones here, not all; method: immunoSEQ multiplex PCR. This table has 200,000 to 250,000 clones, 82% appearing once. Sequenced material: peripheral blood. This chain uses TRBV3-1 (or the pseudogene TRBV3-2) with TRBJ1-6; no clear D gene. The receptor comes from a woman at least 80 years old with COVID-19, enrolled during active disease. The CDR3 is CASSQAGMDNSPLHF. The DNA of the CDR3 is TGTGCCAGCAGCCAAGCGGGAATGGATAATTCACCCCTCCACTTT.